This TCR beta chain was found in a study of graft-versus-host responses after intestinal transplantation. The CDR3 contains 12 residues. In germline, CDR1 is SGHNT, CDR2 YENEEA. The germline V and J ends were trimmed by 4 bases and 8 bases, with 6 bases remaining between them. Clones were sequenced by immunoSEQ multiplex PCR, and TCRdb holds only the in-frame ones, with some missing. The repertoire consists of over 20,000 clones, with 80% to 90% occurring once and the leading ten covering under 6.5%. This sequence joins TRBV11-3 and TRBJ1-6; maybe TRBD1 (6 bases). Source: PBMCs, taken about 69 days after intestinal transplantation. This TCR came from a human patient who received an intestinal transplant, so some T cells may come from the graft donor. Written as DNA, the CDR3 is TGTGCCAGCAGCTACAGGGATTCACCCCTCCACTTT. This encodes CASSYRDSPLHF.